Each of the 32 T cell receptor beta chains below was sequenced from the same sample in a study of cytomegalovirus exposure and HLA in healthy donors. Using immunoSEQ multiplex PCR, the repertoire was profiled, and TCRdb retains in-frame clones only, with some absent. Among just under 75,000 clones listed, around 94% were seen once. The sequencing input was PBMCs. Receptor source: a woman aged 18-29 years in good health and CMV-seropositive.

The chain couples TRBV18 to TRBJ2-5, with TRBD2 identical over 12 bases. The CDR3 extends over 18 amino acids. Per the germline V gene, CDR1 is KGHSH and CDR2 is LQKENI. Trimming took 0 bases from V and 5 from J; bases not matched to a gene: 10. The CDR3 nucleotides are TGTGCCAGCTCACCACCGCTTCTCGGACTAGCGGGACTGGAGACCCAGTACTTC. Translating gives CASSPPLLGLAGLETQYF.

A single count supports this clone. CDR3 region: CASSPRRSPRETQYF. In nucleotides, the CDR3 is TGTGCCAGCAGCCCACGACGGAGTCCAAGGGAGACCCAGTACTTC. V usage is TRBV5-8 and J usage is TRBJ2-5; D is unresolved. The CDR3 totals 15 residues. The V end lost 4 bases, the J end lost 5 bases, and 18 bases lay between the germline ends. CDR1 and CDR2 from the germline V gene are SGHTS and YDEGEE.

The V and J genes are TRBV19 and TRBJ2-5, with 11 bases identical to TRBD1. Germline assignment: CDR1 LNHDA and CDR2 SQIVND (reference sequence). Trimming removed 1 base from V and 4 bases from J; junction bases left unmatched: 5. The CDR3 is 16 residues long. CDR3 DNA sequence: TGTGCCAGTAGTATAGTGCCGGGACAGGGGGGAGAGACCCAGTACTTC. Translating it yields CASSIVPGQGGETQYF.

J is TRBJ1-5 and V is TRBV30; TRBD1 matches at 12 bases. V shed 3 bases and J 2 bases; nucleotides not matched to a gene: 2. This CDR3 has 15 amino acids. Germline values: CDR1 GTSNPN, CDR2 SVGIG (reference sequence). CDR3 sequence reads: CAWRGQGAGNQPQHF. CDR3 nucleotides: TGTGCCTGGAGGGGACAGGGGGCAGGCAATCAGCCCCAGCATTTT.

The genes are TRBV19 and TRBJ1-2, with no clear D. This CDR3 contains 13 residues. V was shortened by 10 bases and J by 8 bases, with 20 bases between the two germline ends. Germline-derived CDR1 and CDR2 are LNHDA and SQIVND (reference sequence). This chain's CDR3 is CATTQESRRGYTF. DNA of the CDR3: TGTGCCACAACCCAGGAAAGTCGAAGGGGCTACACCTTC.

The chain combines TRBV7-9 with TRBJ1-2, with D perhaps TRBD1 (5 bases). The CDR3 has 17 amino acids. Per germline, CDR1 SEHNR and CDR2 FQNEAQ (reference sequence). Between the trimmed V and J ends, which lost 6 bases and 0 bases, there was a span of 20 bases. The CDR3 nucleotides read TGTGCCAGCAGACCACCTGGGCAGGGCCGTGCTAACTATGGCTACACCTTC. Translated, it gives CASRPPGQGRANYGYTF.

This clone was observed once. V and J are TRBV5-1 and TRBJ2-1; D is possibly TRBD1 (6 bases). Between the trimmed V and J ends, which lost 1 base and 4 bases, there was a span of 12 bases. Per germline, CDR1 SGHRS and CDR2 YFSETQ. This CDR3 comprises 15 residues. Written as DNA, the CDR3 is TGCGCCAGCAGCTTGATAGGGGGACCATACAATGAGCAGTTCTTC. This sequence encodes CASSLIGGPYNEQFF.

This clone was observed a few times. CDR3 nucleotide sequence: TGTGCCACCAGCACAGTACGAACCGGGGAGCTGTTTTTT. Translating it yields CATSTVRTGELFF. The rearrangement joins TRBV15 to TRBJ2-2; unclear D gene. Trimming removed 4 bases at V and 5 bases at J, with 8 bases between. Germline V gene data show CDR1 as LNHNV and CDR2 as YYDKDF (reference sequence). There are 13 residues in the CDR3. Together with reference TRBV15 and TRBJ2-2, the CDR3 gives the full variable domain: DAMVIQNPRYQVTQFGKPVTLSCSQTLNHNVMYWYQQKSSQAPKLLFHYYDKDFNNEADTPDNFQSRRPNTSFCFLDIRSPGLGDTAMYLCATSTVRTGELFFGEGSRLTVL.

The chain links TRBV25-1 to TRBJ1-6; maybe TRBD1 (6 bases). CDR1 is MGHDK and CDR2 is SYGVNS in the germline V gene. The CDR3 spans 15 residues. V shed 6 bases and J shed 6 bases, with 15 bases lying between them. The CDR3 region is CASRQGPTLNSPLHF. CDR3 DNA: TGTGCCAGCAGACAGGGACCGACCCTTAATTCACCCCTCCACTTT.

V is TRBV18 and J is TRBJ2-1, with 7 nucleotides matching TRBD2. CDR3 size: 14 residues. Germline assignment: CDR1 KGHSH and CDR2 LQKENI. After removal of 6 bases from V and 4 bases from J, the junction contained 6 bases not matched to a gene. The CDR3 loop reads CASSRSGAYNEQFF. Here the CDR3 DNA reads TGTGCCAGCTCCCGAAGCGGGGCATACAATGAGCAGTTCTTC.

The V and J genes are TRBV28 and TRBJ2-7, with D perhaps TRBD2 (5 bases). This CDR3 region has 12 residues. CDR1 is MDHEN, CDR2 SYDVKM, per germline. Deletions cut 6 bases from V and 2 bases from J, with 8 bases between. CDR3 DNA sequence: TGTGCCAGCAGAACTAGGCCCTACGAGCAGTACTTC. Translated: CASRTRPYEQYF. The complete variable domain, with remaining parts taken from reference TRBV28 and TRBJ2-7, reads DVKVTQSSRYLVKRTGEKVFLECVQDMDHENMFWYRQDPGLGLRLIYFSYDVKMKEKGDIPEGYSVSREKKERFSLILESASTNQTSMYLCASRTRPYEQYFGPGTRLTVT.

This clone was counted once. This rearrangement joins TRBV2 to TRBJ1-2, with 7 bases identical to TRBD1. In germline, CDR1 is SNHLY, CDR2 FYNNEI. The CDR3 runs to 12 residues. J lost 8 bases, V lost 8 bases, and 8 bases had no gene match. CDR3 sequence: CASHTGERGYTF. DNA for the CDR3: TGTGCCAGCCACACAGGGGAAAGGGGCTACACCTTC.

The J gene is TRBJ2-1, the V gene TRBV7-9; D is ambiguous. Trimming cost V 5 bases and J 16 bases, with 15 bases left between them. This CDR3 region has 11 residues. CDR1 and CDR2 from the germline V gene are SEHNR and FQNEAQ (reference sequence). The CDR3 DNA is TGTGCCAGCAGCCCCCAGGTGACATCTTTCTTC. This translates into CASSPQVTSFF.

CDR3 DNA: TGTGCCAGCAGCTCCAGACTGGCCAAAAACATTCAGTACTTC. Translation gives CASSSRLAKNIQYF. The chain couples TRBV11-2 to TRBJ2-4; D is undetermined. CDR1 SGHAT and CDR2 FQNNGV come from the germline V gene. The CDR3 length is 14 residues. V lost 4 bases to trimming and J lost 1 base, with 8 bases between them. Combining the CDR3 with reference TRBV11-2 and TRBJ2-4 gives the whole variable domain EAGVAQSPRYKIIEKRQSVAFWCNPISGHATLYWYQQILGQGPKLLIQFQNNGVVDDSQLPKDRFSAERLKGVDSTLKIQPAKLEDSAVYLCASSSRLAKNIQYFGAGTRLSVL.

The chain couples TRBV2 to TRBJ1-2; D might be TRBD1 (5 bases). The CDR3 is 16 amino acids. V lost 4 bases and J 8 bases, leaving 23 bases between the germline ends. Germline V lookup: CDR1 SNHLY, CDR2 FYNNEI. CDR3 in DNA: TGTGCCAGCAGTGTTGGCCCCAGGGCTCTGCTTCGGGGCTACACCTTC. Its translation: CASSVGPRALLRGYTF.

The chain links TRBV18 to TRBJ2-3; 12 bases fit TRBD2. Germline CDR1 and CDR2: KGHSH and LQKENI. This CDR3 has 17 amino acids. The J segment lost 0 bases and the V segment lost 0 bases, leaving 1 base of the junction unmatched. The CDR3 sequence is CASSPPGLAGSTDTQYF. Written as DNA, the CDR3 is TGTGCCAGCTCACCACCCGGACTAGCGGGGAGCACAGATACGCAGTATTTT. The variable domain in full, completed from reference TRBV18 and TRBJ2-3, reads NAGVMQNPRHLVRRRGQEARLRCSPMKGHSHVYWYRQLPEEGLKFMVYLQKENIIDESGMPKERFSAEFPKEGPSILRIQQVVRGDSAAYFCASSPPGLAGSTDTQYFGPGTRLTVL.

This clone was recorded a few times. The chain links TRBV7-6 to TRBJ2-7, with D possibly matching TRBD1 (5 bases). V was trimmed by 1 base and J by 0 bases, leaving 13 bases between them. The germline CDR1 and CDR2 sequences are SGHVS and FNYEAQ. This CDR3 is built from 16 residues. This chain's CDR3 is CASSLGPGTGSYEQYF. DNA for the CDR3: TGTGCCAGCAGCTTAGGCCCCGGTACAGGCTCCTACGAGCAGTACTTC.

The chain combines TRBV9 with TRBJ1-2; D remains ambiguous. CDR1 SGDLS and CDR2 YYNGEE come from the germline V gene. V lost 0 bases and J lost 6, with 12 bases in between. The CDR3 loop spans 14 amino acids. The CDR3 loop is CASSVALRSNGYTF. Written as DNA, the CDR3 is TGTGCCAGCAGCGTAGCCTTGAGGTCCAATGGCTACACCTTC. The complete variable domain, with remaining parts taken from reference TRBV9 and TRBJ1-2, reads DSGVTQTPKHLITATGQRVTLRCSPRSGDLSVYWYQQSLDQGLQFLIQYYNGEERAKGNILERFSAQQFPDLHSELNLSSLELGDSALYFCASSVALRSNGYTFGSGTRLTVV.

The J gene is TRBJ2-3, the V gene TRBV7-2; 8 bases agree with TRBD2. The CDR3 is 16 residues long. Germline V CDR1 and CDR2: SGHTA, FQGNSA. V trimming: 5 bases; J trimming: 0 bases; junction bases outside the gene matches: 7. The CDR3 DNA reads TGTGCCAGCAGCCCCGCCGGGACTAGAAGCACAGATACGCAGTATTTT. Protein product: CASSPAGTRSTDTQYF.

The chain joins TRBV27 to TRBJ1-1, with D hard to call. CDR1 and CDR2 (germline): MNHEY, SMNVEV (reference sequence). The CDR3 spans 14 residues. V was cut by 7 bases and J by 5 bases, with 17 bases left in between. In DNA form, the CDR3 reads TGTGCCAGCAATTCCCGAATATTTCGGACTGAAGCTTTCTTT. Protein: CASNSRIFRTEAFF.

The rearrangement uses TRBV18 and TRBJ1-3; no firm D call. Trimming removed 5 bases at V and 0 bases at J, with 14 bases between. The germline V gene encodes CDR1 KGHSH and CDR2 LQKENI. This CDR3 comprises 16 residues. CDR3 nucleotide sequence: TGTGCCAGCTCAAGTGCGAGGGCCAACTCTGGAAACACCATATATTTT. It encodes CASSSARANSGNTIYF.

The rearrangement uses TRBV29-1 and TRBJ2-3; maybe TRBD2 (5 bases). V lost 4 bases to trimming and J lost 5 bases, with 7 bases between them. Germline values: CDR1 SQVTM, CDR2 ANQGSEA. This CDR3 has 11 amino acids. The CDR3 loop is CSVGTGDTQYF. Written as DNA, the CDR3 is TGCAGCGTTGGGACTGGAGATACGCAGTATTTT.

The chain joins TRBV28 to TRBJ2-7, with a weak D call TRBD2 (5 bases). The CDR3 covers 15 residues. Germline CDR1 MDHEN, CDR2 SYDVKM. Trimming stripped 3 bases from V and 3 bases from J, with 15 bases between. The CDR3 bases are TGTGCCAGCAGTTTCACTAGAACTCCGGTCTACGAGCAGTACTTC. Protein product: CASSFTRTPVYEQYF.

The chain combines TRBV7-9 with TRBJ2-2, with 7 bases matching TRBD1. V was clipped by 4 bases and J by 1 base; unmatched bases: 3. Germline-derived CDR1 and CDR2 are SEHNR and FQNEAQ (reference sequence). CDR3 length equals 15 residues. In DNA form, the CDR3 reads TGTGCCAGCAGCTCGGGACAGCTGAACACCGGGGAGCTGTTTTTT. Translating gives CASSSGQLNTGELFF.

The chain uses TRBV4-2 and TRBJ2-7, with a possible D match to TRBD2 (5 bases). Trimming removed 0 bases from V and 6 bases from J, with 15 bases in between. The CDR3 is 15 residues long. Germline V CDR1 and CDR2: LGHNA, YNFKEQ. The CDR3 protein is CASSQEGWELCEQYF. CDR3 sequence (DNA): TGTGCCAGCAGCCAAGAGGGGTGGGAGCTCTGCGAGCAGTACTTC.

The chain joins TRBV7-2 to TRBJ2-1; D unclear. V lost 2 bases, J lost 6 bases, and 5 bases lay in between. Germline lookup yields CDR1 SGHTA and CDR2 FQGNSA. CDR3 size: 12 residues. CDR3: CASSLQRNEQFF. CDR3 sequence (DNA): TGTGCCAGCAGCTTACAGCGCAATGAGCAGTTCTTC.

This chain uses TRBV28 with TRBJ1-2; 10 bases line up with TRBD1. The CDR3 runs to 14 residues. Unmatched junction bases numbered 0, after V lost 3 bases and J lost 2 bases. Germline loops: CDR1 MDHEN, CDR2 SYDVKM. CDR3 amino acids: CASSLGQGNYGYTF. CDR3 sequence (DNA): TGTGCCAGCAGTTTGGGACAGGGGAACTATGGCTACACCTTC.

The V gene is TRBV7-9, the J gene TRBJ1-3; 10 positions agree with TRBD1. Germline values: CDR1 SEHNR, CDR2 FQNEAQ (reference sequence). This CDR3 is 16 amino acids long. With 5 bases clipped from V and 2 bases from J, the junction kept 6 bases outside the gene matches. The CDR3 DNA reads as TGTGCCAGCAGCCAAGACAGGGGGCTGGCTGGAAACACCATATATTTT. It is translated as CASSQDRGLAGNTIYF.

V is TRBV7-9 and J is TRBJ2-5; 8 bases agree with TRBD1. In germline, CDR1 is SEHNR, CDR2 FQNEAQ (reference sequence). J was trimmed by 3 bases and V by 6 bases; bases with no gene match: 0. This CDR3 comprises 12 residues. The CDR3 region is CASRTGEETQYF. The CDR3 DNA sequence: TGTGCCAGCAGGACAGGGGAAGAGACCCAGTACTTC.

The CDR3 sequence is CAWSPMREAFF. CDR3 nucleotide sequence: TGTGCCTGGAGTCCCATGAGGGAAGCTTTCTTT. V gene TRBV30 combines with J gene TRBJ1-1; D remains ambiguous. The CDR3 consists of 11 residues. V was clipped by 2 bases and J by 8 bases, with 9 bases between them. CDR1 is GTSNPN, CDR2 SVGIG, per germline (reference sequence).

This clone was found once. The V gene is TRBV27, the J gene TRBJ1-1, with 9 bases fitting TRBD1. Germline V gives CDR1 MNHEY, CDR2 SMNVEV (reference sequence). The CDR3 has 16 residues. J lost 3 bases, V lost 4 bases, and 9 bases had no gene match. The CDR3 coding sequence is TGTGCCAGCAGTTCATACAGGGGGCGGAGGGACACTGAAGCTTTCTTT. Encoded protein: CASSSYRGRRDTEAFF.

V is TRBV9 and J is TRBJ1-4, with a possible D match to TRBD1 (6 bases). Germline V CDR1 and CDR2: SGDLS, YYNGEE. This CDR3 comprises 14 residues. V was pared by 4 bases and J by 6 bases, with 13 bases between. CDR3 loop: CASSLGQRDEKLFF. The CDR3 DNA is TGTGCCAGCAGCTTAGGACAGCGGGATGAAAAACTGTTTTTT.